This T cell receptor (beta chain) comes out of a study of T cell responses to AZD1222 COVID-19 vaccine. The CDR3 loop spans 18 amino acids. After removal of 4 bases from V and 0 bases from J, the junction contained 12 bases not matched to a gene. Germline values: CDR1 SEHNR, CDR2 FQNEAQ (reference sequence). Repertoires were generated with immunoSEQ multiplex PCR, while TCRdb's copy carries only in-frame clones and drops some. Among fewer than 150,000 clones listed, approximately 91% were seen once. This clonotype was obtained from an adult who received the AZD1222 COVID-19 vaccine. The sample consisted of peripheral blood, taken 28 days after the second AZD1222 dose. This chain connects TRBV7-9 to TRBJ1-3; 7 bases align to TRBD1. The DNA of the CDR3 is TGTGCCAGCAGCTCAAGTCATGGACAGGCGTTCTCTGGAAACACCATATATTTT. Translated: CASSSSHGQAFSGNTIYF.